This T cell receptor (beta chain) was captured by sequencing in a study of blood T cell repertoires in COVID-19. Study overall: Samples of COVID-19 (acute and convalescent) were obtained from the United States, Italy and Spain. In each case, the material was cDNA or gDNA derived from T cells, B-cell-depleted T cells, or PBMCs.

In the study's own analysis: Counts of nucleated cells, estimated from reference gene primer amplification, were obtained. Method: immunoSEQ multiplex PCR; TCRdb's copy keeps in-frame clones and lacks some. The V and J calls and clone size come from that table; D and trimming were worked out from the DNA. The sample holds about 200,000 clones, 86% seen once. This CDR3 has 16 residues. Germline V gene data show CDR1 as SEHNR and CDR2 as FQNEAQ (reference sequence). The V end lost 5 bases, the J end lost 0 bases, and 15 bases lay between the germline ends. The sample consisted of peripheral blood. The receptor was derived from a man aged 30 to 39 who had recovered from COVID-19. The genes are TRBV7-9 and TRBJ2-3; tentatively, D is TRBD2 (6 bases). The CDR3 here is CASSPRGGGSTDTQYF. The CDR3 nucleotides are TGTGCCAGCAGCCCACGGGGAGGAGGAAGCACAGATACGCAGTATTTT.